The clone carrying this T cell receptor beta chain was observed a handful of times. The data were obtained in a study of T cells in Graves' hyperthyroidism and ophthalmopathy. Study details: Staff took peripheral blood when the initial diagnosis was made, before any treatment began.

RNA transcripts served as the template for amplifying TCR beta CDR3 regions. The HTBI set primed first-round TCR CDR3 RT-PCR. TCRdb re-called the multiplex PCR reads through MiXCR, storing one row per CDR3 protein. The table records 300,000 to 350,000 distinct CDR3 sequences, 21% of them present only once. Graves' hyperthyroidism was deemed stable given no ophthalmopathy progression within 18 months. Clinicians diagnosed patients from clinical symptoms, serum thyroxine and TRAb, thyroid ultrasound and orbital computed tomography. Looked up from germline, CDR1 is MNHNS and CDR2 is SASEGT. The CDR3 runs 15 residues. V dropped 7 bases and J dropped 4 bases, with 16 bases sitting between them.

The TCR sequence derives from a woman between 50 and 59 years old with Graves' hyperthyroidism. Sample: blood. The genes are TRBV6-1 and TRBJ2-2; D tentatively reads TRBD1 or TRBD2 (5 bases each). This CDR3 is CASKSPGRATGELFF. Here the CDR3 DNA reads TGTGCCAGCAAATCACCAGGGAGAGCCACCGGGGAGCTGTTTTTT.